A selection of T cell receptor beta chains follows, all from one sample in a study of Graves' ophthalmopathy and Graves' hyperthyroidism. One entry per CDR3 protein, called by TCRdb with MiXCR from the multiplex PCR reads. Counted here are 40,000 to 45,000 distinct CDR3 sequences, roughly half occurring once; the ten biggest clones make up around 18%. Material: peripheral blood. These receptors were obtained from an adult man with Graves' ophthalmopathy. The CDR3 runs from the conserved cysteine through the conserved F or W. The order of the fields is D gene, clone size, V gene, J gene, CDR3 protein, CDR3 DNA. D genes are given only for firm matches. Where a row states a size, it is once, few, many or the class of an expanded clone; other rows omit it.

>TRBD1|many|TRBV6-1|TRBJ2-3
CASTWDRGADTQYF
TGTGCCAGTACTTGGGACAGGGGAGCAGATACGCAGTATTTT
>-|many|TRBV28|TRBJ2-7
CASCCGVSYEQYF
TGTGCCAGCTGTTGCGGGGTCTCCTACGAGCAGTACTTC
>TRBD1|many|TRBV27|TRBJ2-5
CASSLTYRGPETQYF
TGTGCCAGCAGTTTAACATACAGGGGGCCGGAGACCCAGTACTTC
>TRBD1|-|TRBV7-9|TRBJ1-2
CASSFEDRVSNYGYTF
TGTGCCAGCAGCTTCGAAGACAGGGTTTCCAACTATGGCTACACCTTC
>-|many|TRBV10-3|TRBJ1-1
CAVSERQSFGAGGNTEAFF
TGTGCCGTCAGTGAGCGACAGTCTTTCGGGGCAGGAGGAAACACTGAAGCTTTCTTT
>TRBD2|many|TRBV28|TRBJ2-2
CASSEVAGGPPGELFF
TGTGCCAGCAGTGAAGTAGCGGGAGGGCCACCCGGGGAGCTGTTTTTT
>TRBD1|-|TRBV20-1|TRBJ1-2
CSVRRDRDNGYTF
TGCAGTGTTAGAAGGGACAGGGACAACGGCTACACCTTC
>-|many|TRBV3-1|TRBJ2-7
CASSQGRREQYF
TGTGCCAGCAGCCAAGGTCGGAGGGAGCAGTACTTC
>-|-|TRBV10-3|TRBJ2-1
CACAPRDNEQFF
TGTGCCTGCGCCCCCCGGGACAATGAGCAGTTCTTC
>-|many|TRBV5-8|TRBJ1-5
CASSQGDQPQHF
TGTGCCAGCAGCCAAGGGGATCAGCCCCAGCATTTT
>-|many|TRBV2|TRBJ2-2
CASSANHRELFF
TGTGCCAGCAGTGCTAACCACCGGGAGCTGTTTTTT
>TRBD1|medium-sized|TRBV25-1|TRBJ2-7
CSTEARGAETGGLYEQYF
TGTTCAACAGAGGCGCGCGGGGCGGAGACAGGGGGCCTATACGAGCAGTACTTC
>TRBD1|many|TRBV4-1|TRBJ1-1
CASSQSGGMITEAFF
TGCGCCAGCAGCCAATCAGGGGGAATGATCACTGAAGCTTTCTTT
>-|once|TRBV15|TRBJ2-7
CATSGKTDYEQYF
TGTGCCACCAGCGGAAAGACAGATTACGAGCAGTACTTC
>-|few|TRBV11-2|TRBJ2-3
CASSLESRPTTDTQYF
TGTGCCAGCAGCTTAGAGTCCCGACCCACCACAGATACGCAGTATTTT
>-|many|TRBV5-1|TRBJ1-1
CASSLEGGQSSEAFF
TGCGCCAGCAGCTTGGAAGGTGGGCAGAGTTCTGAAGCTTTCTTT
>-|few|TRBV25-1|TRBJ1-4
CASNPAPGDGEKLFF
TGTGCCAGCAATCCCGCCCCAGGGGATGGTGAAAAACTGTTTTTT
>TRBD1|many|TRBV5-1|TRBJ1-2
CASSITGAPNYGYTF
TGCGCCAGCAGCATAACAGGGGCTCCTAACTATGGCTACACCTTC
>TRBD2|-|TRBV9|TRBJ2-2
CASSPGLAGGRTGELFF
TGTGCCAGCAGCCCAGGACTAGCGGGGGGGAGAACCGGGGAGCTGTTTTTT
>-|medium-sized|TRBV2|TRBJ1-5
CASGREAGNQPQHF
TGTGCCAGCGGAAGGGAGGCTGGCAATCAGCCCCAGCATTTT
>-|many|TRBV9|TRBJ2-1
CASSPSDEQFF
TGTGCCAGCAGCCCCTCAGATGAGCAGTTCTTC
>-|many|TRBV9|TRBJ1-6
CASSSTDRNNSPLHF
TGTGCCAGCAGCTCGACGGACAGAAATAATTCACCCCTCCACTTT
>-|-|TRBV7-6|TRBJ2-5
CASSLAENRVETQYF
TGTGCCAGCAGCTTAGCGGAGAACAGGGTAGAGACCCAGTACTTC
>TRBD2|-|TRBV7-2|TRBJ2-7
CARTLRGAGDEQYF
TGTGCCCGCACCCTTCGGGGAGCGGGGGATGAGCAGTACTTC
>TRBD1|many|TRBV12-3/TRBV12-4|TRBJ1-2
CASSLRVQGANYGYTF
TGTGCCAGCAGTTTACGGGTACAGGGGGCAAACTATGGCTACACCTTC
>-|-|TRBV20-1|TRBJ2-1
CSAGYIREQFF
TGCAGTGCTGGATATATTCGGGAGCAGTTCTTC
>TRBD2|few|TRBV20-1|TRBJ2-1
CSALGTSGIYNEQFF
TGCAGTGCTCTCGGGACTAGCGGGATCTACAATGAGCAGTTCTTC
>-|many|TRBV13|TRBJ2-2
CASSSLRGGVVNTGELFF
TGTGCCAGCAGCTCCCTGAGAGGGGGGGTAGTGAACACCGGGGAGCTGTTTTTT
>-|-|TRBV19|TRBJ1-1
CASTSSKVVTEAFF
TGTGCCAGTACCTCTTCAAAGGTGGTGACTGAAGCTTTCTTT
>-|once|TRBV15|TRBJ2-1
CATSRGGGGNPNEQFF
TGTGCCACCAGCAGAGGAGGGGGGGGGAACCCCAATGAGCAGTTCTTC